These 14 T cell receptor beta chains came from one sample sequenced in a study of post-analysis software for immune sequencing data. Libraries were made from TCR beta cDNA, and they carried unique molecular identifiers. TCRdb re-analysed the PCR reads in MiXCR, keeping a single row per CDR3 protein. The sample yields about 770,000 distinct CDR3 sequences, more than 45% seen once. Broader study findings: Compared with controls, patients had more of roughly five TRBV segments, including TRBV5-6, TRBV5-1 and TRBV20-1.

No antigen is known for these receptors. Sequencing was carried out using blood. The receptors originated from a girl aged 5-17 years with multiple sclerosis.

The V gene is TRBV3-1, the J gene TRBJ2-5, with D possibly TRBD2 on 5 matching bases. The V end lost 2 bases, the J end lost 4 bases, and 8 bases lay between the germline ends. This CDR3 spans 13 amino acids. Germline assignment: CDR1 LGHDT and CDR2 YNNKEL (reference sequence). The CDR3 DNA is TGTGCCAGCAGCCAACTAGCTCCAGAGACCCAGTACTTC. As protein: CASSQLAPETQYF.

The table lists this clonotype with a few counts. J is TRBJ2-7 and V is TRBV5-1; tentative D call: TRBD2 (5 bases). V lost 2 bases, J lost 2 bases, and 11 bases lay in between. The CDR3 has 14 residues. Germline CDR1 SGHRS, CDR2 YFSETQ. CDR3 in DNA: TGCGCCAGCAGCTTTACGGGAACGGCCTACGAGCAGTACTTC. Protein: CASSFTGTAYEQYF.

This clonotype has just a few counts. This chain uses TRBV20-1 with TRBJ2-5, with 12 positions matching TRBD2. Germline V gene data show CDR1 as DFQATT and CDR2 as SNEGSKA (reference sequence). The CDR3 is 18 residues long. V was pared by 5 bases and J by 5 bases, with 18 bases of the junction left unmatched. CDR3 in amino acids: CSAQLGLAGWRAQETQYF. CDR3 nucleotides: TGCAGTGCTCAGCTCGGACTAGCGGGGTGGAGGGCCCAGGAGACCCAGTACTTC.

The chain joins TRBV6-5 to TRBJ2-3; TRBD2 aligns across 12 bases. The V segment lost 0 bases and the J segment 2 bases; nucleotides outside the gene matches: 12. CDR1 is MNHEY and CDR2 is SVGAGI in the germline V gene. The CDR3 runs to 20 residues. The CDR3 is CASSYSTSPRLAGDTDTQYF. DNA of the CDR3: TGTGCCAGCAGTTACTCGACGTCCCCTCGACTAGCGGGGGACACAGATACGCAGTATTTT.

The CDR3 DNA reads TGTGCCTGGAGTGCGGGAGCCAAAAACATTCAGTACTTC. Translated: CAWSAGAKNIQYF. The chain employs TRBV30 and TRBJ2-4; no clear D gene. The germline CDR1 and CDR2 sequences are GTSNPN and SVGIG (reference sequence). Trimming cost V 1 base and J 0 bases, with 4 bases left between them. The CDR3 runs 13 residues.

This sequence joins TRBV7-3 and TRBJ2-3, with D unresolved. V lost 2 bases and J 4 bases, leaving 10 bases between the germline ends. CDR1 and CDR2 from the germline V gene are SGHTA and FQGTGA. CDR3 length equals 14 residues. Here the CDR3 reads CASSLGNRADTQYF. The DNA of the CDR3 is TGTGCCAGCAGCTTAGGAAATCGCGCAGATACGCAGTATTTT.

A few counts support this clonotype. V and J are TRBV7-9 and TRBJ2-1, with a tentative D call TRBD2 (5 bases). The ends were cut back, 5 bases at V and 0 bases at J, with 11 bases in the middle. Germline V lookup: CDR1 SEHNR, CDR2 FQNEAQ (reference sequence). The CDR3 is 15 amino acids. The CDR3 sequence is CASSTDWSSYNEQFF. As DNA, the CDR3 is TGTGCCAGCAGCACGGACTGGAGCTCCTACAATGAGCAGTTCTTC.

This clonotype occurred once. The chain combines TRBV6-2 or TRBV6-3 with TRBJ2-5; D might be TRBD1 (6 bases). The CDR3 is 14 amino acids. Germline V gene data show CDR1 as MNHEY and CDR2 as SVGEGT. V gave up 2 bases and J gave up 4 bases, with 11 bases separating them. In DNA, the CDR3 is TGTGCCAGCAGTTACGGGACATCGGTAGAGACCCAGTACTTC. Translated: CASSYGTSVETQYF.

V is TRBV5-5 and J is TRBJ2-3; 11 positions match TRBD2. In germline, CDR1 is SGHKS, CDR2 YYEKEE (reference sequence). V dropped 2 bases and J dropped 1; count of bases not matched to a gene: 6. The CDR3 is 17 residues long. CDR3 coding DNA: TGTGCCAGCAGCTTAGTAACTAGCGGGAGAGGCACAGATACGCAGTATTTT. Translation: CASSLVTSGRGTDTQYF.

The rearrangement joins TRBV27 to TRBJ2-5; 8 bases align to TRBD1. Trimming removed 6 bases from V and 2 bases from J; junction bases left unmatched: 8. Per the germline V gene, CDR1 is MNHEY and CDR2 is SMNVEV (reference sequence). The CDR3 totals 15 residues. The CDR3 reads CASRLRDRLQETQYF. Here the CDR3 DNA reads TGTGCCAGCAGACTCCGGGACAGGTTGCAAGAGACCCAGTACTTC.

This chain links TRBV4-2 with TRBJ1-2; TRBD1 might be the D (5 bases). Germline V gene data show CDR1 as LGHNA and CDR2 as YNFKEQ. V lost 1 base and J 0 bases, leaving 9 bases between the germline ends. The CDR3 is 15 amino acids. DNA of the CDR3: TGTGCCAGCAGCCAAGCAGGGACCTCTAACTATGGCTACACCTTC. Its protein product is CASSQAGTSNYGYTF.

V and J are TRBV30 and TRBJ2-5, with TRBD1 identical over 10 bases. CDR3 length equals 14 residues. CDR1 GTSNPN and CDR2 SVGIG come from the germline V gene (reference sequence). The V and J ends lost 5 bases and 11 bases, in that order; junction bases with no gene match: 14. The CDR3 protein is CAWDAGTGAREQYF. CDR3 bases: TGTGCCTGGGACGCCGGGACAGGGGCCCGAGAGCAGTACTTC.

This chain links TRBV6-1 with TRBJ2-3; TRBD1 matches 8 bases. Germline CDR1 is MNHNS and CDR2 is SASEGT. Trimming took 5 bases from V and 7 from J; bases not matched to a gene: 11. This CDR3 region has 15 residues. CDR3 region: CASSPSSGGENTQYF. The CDR3 DNA reads as TGTGCCAGCAGTCCCAGCTCAGGGGGCGAAAATACGCAGTATTTT.

This clonotype came up a few times. The chain recombines TRBV20-1 with TRBJ2-1; D is perhaps TRBD2 (7 bases). The V gene lost 4 bases and the J gene lost 0 bases, with 28 bases spanning the gap. This CDR3 comprises 20 residues. CDR1 and CDR2 (germline): DFQATT, SNEGSKA (reference sequence). The CDR3 loop is CSANPGGRGGDLSSYNEQFF. The CDR3 DNA follows: TGCAGTGCTAACCCCGGGGGCAGGGGAGGGGACCTTAGCTCCTACAATGAGCAGTTCTTC.